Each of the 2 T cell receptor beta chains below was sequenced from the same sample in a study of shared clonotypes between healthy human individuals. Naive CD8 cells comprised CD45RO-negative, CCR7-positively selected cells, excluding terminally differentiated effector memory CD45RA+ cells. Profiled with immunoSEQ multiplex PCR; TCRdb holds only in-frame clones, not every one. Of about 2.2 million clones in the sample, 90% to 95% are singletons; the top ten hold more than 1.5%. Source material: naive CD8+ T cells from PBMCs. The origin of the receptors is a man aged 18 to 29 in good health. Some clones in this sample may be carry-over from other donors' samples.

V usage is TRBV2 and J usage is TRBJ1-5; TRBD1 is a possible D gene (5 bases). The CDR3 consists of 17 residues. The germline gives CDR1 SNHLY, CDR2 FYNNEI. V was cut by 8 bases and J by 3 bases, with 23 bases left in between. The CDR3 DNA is TGTGCCAGCTCGGTCTCTATACGGGACGGAGACAATCAGCCCCAGCATTTT. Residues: CASSVSIRDGDNQPQHF. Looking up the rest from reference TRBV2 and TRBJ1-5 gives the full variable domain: EPEVTQTPSHQVTQMGQEVILRCVPISNHLYFYWYRQILGQKVEFLVSFYNNEISEKSEIFDDQFSVERPDGSNFTLKIRSTKLEDSAMYFCASSVSIRDGDNQPQHFGDGTRLSIL.

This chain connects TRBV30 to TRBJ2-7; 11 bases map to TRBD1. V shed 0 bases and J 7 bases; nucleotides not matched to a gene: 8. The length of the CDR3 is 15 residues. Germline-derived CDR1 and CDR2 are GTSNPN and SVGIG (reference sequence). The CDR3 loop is CAWSVRGQGADEQYF. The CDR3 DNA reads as TGTGCCTGGAGTGTACGAGGACAGGGGGCTGATGAGCAGTACTTC.